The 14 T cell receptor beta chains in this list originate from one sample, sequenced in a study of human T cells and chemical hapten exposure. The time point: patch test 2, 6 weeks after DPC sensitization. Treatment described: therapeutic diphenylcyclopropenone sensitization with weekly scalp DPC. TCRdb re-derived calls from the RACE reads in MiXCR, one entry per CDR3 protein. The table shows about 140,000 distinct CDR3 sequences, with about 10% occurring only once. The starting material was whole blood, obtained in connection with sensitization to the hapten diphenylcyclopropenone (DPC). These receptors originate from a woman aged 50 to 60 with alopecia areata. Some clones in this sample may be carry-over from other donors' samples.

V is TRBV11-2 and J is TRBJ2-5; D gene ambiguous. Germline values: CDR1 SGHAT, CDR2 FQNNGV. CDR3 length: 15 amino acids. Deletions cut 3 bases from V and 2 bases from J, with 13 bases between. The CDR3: CASSFPWAVQETQYF. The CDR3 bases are TGTGCCAGCAGCTTTCCTTGGGCGGTACAAGAGACCCAGTACTTC. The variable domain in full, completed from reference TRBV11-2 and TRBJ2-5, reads EAGVAQSPRYKIIEKRQSVAFWCNPISGHATLYWYQQILGQGPKLLIQFQNNGVVDDSQLPKDRFSAERLKGVDSTLKIQPAKLEDSAVYLCASSFPWAVQETQYFGPGTRLLVL.

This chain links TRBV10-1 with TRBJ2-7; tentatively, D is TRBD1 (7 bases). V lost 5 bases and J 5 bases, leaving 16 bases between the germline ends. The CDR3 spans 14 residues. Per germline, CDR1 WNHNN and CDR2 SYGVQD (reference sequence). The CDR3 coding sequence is TGCGCCAGCAGTTCGGGGGACAGATCGGACGAGCAGTACTTC. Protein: CASSSGDRSDEQYF.

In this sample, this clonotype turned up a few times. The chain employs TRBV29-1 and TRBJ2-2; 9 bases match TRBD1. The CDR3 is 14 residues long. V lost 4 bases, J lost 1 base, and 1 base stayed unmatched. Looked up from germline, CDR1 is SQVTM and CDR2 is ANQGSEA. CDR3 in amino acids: CSVVTGGNTGELFF. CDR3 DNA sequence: TGCAGCGTTGTGACAGGGGGGAACACCGGGGAGCTGTTTTTT.

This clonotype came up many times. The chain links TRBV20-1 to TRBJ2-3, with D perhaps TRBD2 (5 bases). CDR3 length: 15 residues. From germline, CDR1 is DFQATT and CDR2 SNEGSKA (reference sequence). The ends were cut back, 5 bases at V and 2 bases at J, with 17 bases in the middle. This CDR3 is CSASRTGSHTDTQYF. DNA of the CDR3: TGCAGTGCTTCTCGGACTGGTTCTCACACAGATACGCAGTATTTT.

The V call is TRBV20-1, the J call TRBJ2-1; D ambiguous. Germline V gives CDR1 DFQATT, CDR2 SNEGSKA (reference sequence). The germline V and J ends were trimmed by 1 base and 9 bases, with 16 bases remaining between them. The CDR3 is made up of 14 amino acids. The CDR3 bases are TGCAGTGCTAGAGCAGGACCTCTACAATTTGAGCAGTTCTTC. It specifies CSARAGPLQFEQFF.

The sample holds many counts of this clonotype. The CDR3 protein is CASSRPGGGETQYF. CDR3 DNA sequence: TGTGCCAGCAGCCGGCCTGGTGGGGGAGAGACCCAGTACTTC. This chain connects TRBV6-6 to TRBJ2-5; TRBD1 or TRBD2 may be the D gene (5 bases each). The CDR3 contains 14 residues. Germline V gene sequence: CDR1 MNHNY, CDR2 SVGAGI (reference sequence). Deletions cut 6 bases from V and 4 bases from J, with 15 bases between.

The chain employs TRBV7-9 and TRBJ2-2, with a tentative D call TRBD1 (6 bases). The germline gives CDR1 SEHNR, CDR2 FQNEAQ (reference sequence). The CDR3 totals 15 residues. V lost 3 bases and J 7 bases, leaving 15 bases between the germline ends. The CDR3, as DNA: TGTGCCAGCAGCTTTACAGGGTCCCAAGGCGGGGAGCTGTTTTTT. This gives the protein CASSFTGSQGGELFF.

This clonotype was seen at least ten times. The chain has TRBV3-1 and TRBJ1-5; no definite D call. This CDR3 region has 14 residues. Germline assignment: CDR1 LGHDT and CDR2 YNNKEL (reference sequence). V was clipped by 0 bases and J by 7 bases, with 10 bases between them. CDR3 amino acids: CASSQDIGGQPQHF. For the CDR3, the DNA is TGTGCCAGCAGCCAAGATATAGGCGGGCAGCCCCAGCATTTT. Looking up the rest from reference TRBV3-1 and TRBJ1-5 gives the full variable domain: DTAVSQTPKYLVTQMGNDKSIKCEQNLGHDTMYWYKQDSKKFLKIMFSYNNKELIINETVPNRFSPKSPDKAHLNLHINSLELGDSAVYFCASSQDIGGQPQHFGDGTRLSIL.

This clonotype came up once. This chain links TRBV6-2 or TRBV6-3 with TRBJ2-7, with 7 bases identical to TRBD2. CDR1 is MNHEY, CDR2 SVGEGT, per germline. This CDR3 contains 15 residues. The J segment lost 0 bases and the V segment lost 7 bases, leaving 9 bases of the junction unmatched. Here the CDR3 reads CASTRGGAISYEQYF. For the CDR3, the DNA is TGTGCCAGCACCCGGGGAGGGGCCATCTCCTACGAGCAGTACTTC.

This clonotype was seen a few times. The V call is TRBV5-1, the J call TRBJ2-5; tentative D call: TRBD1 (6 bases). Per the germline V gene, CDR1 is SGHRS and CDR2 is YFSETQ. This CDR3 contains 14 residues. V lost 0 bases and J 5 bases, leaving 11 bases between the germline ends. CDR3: CASSLDWGRETQYF. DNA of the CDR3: TGCGCCAGCAGCTTGGACTGGGGGCGGGAGACCCAGTACTTC.

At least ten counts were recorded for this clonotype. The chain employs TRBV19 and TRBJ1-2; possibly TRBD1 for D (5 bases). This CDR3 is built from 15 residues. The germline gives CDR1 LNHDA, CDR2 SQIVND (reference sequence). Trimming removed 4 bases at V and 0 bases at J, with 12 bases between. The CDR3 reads CASSTRGGANYGYTF. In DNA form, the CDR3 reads TGTGCCAGTAGTACCCGCGGAGGGGCTAACTATGGCTACACCTTC.

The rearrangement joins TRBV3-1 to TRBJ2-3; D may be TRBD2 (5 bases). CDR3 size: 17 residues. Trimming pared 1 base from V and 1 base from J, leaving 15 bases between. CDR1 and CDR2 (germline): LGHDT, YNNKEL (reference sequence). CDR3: CASSQVVPGRGTDTQYF. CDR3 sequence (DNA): TGTGCCAGCAGCCAAGTGGTCCCCGGGCGGGGCACAGATACGCAGTATTTT.

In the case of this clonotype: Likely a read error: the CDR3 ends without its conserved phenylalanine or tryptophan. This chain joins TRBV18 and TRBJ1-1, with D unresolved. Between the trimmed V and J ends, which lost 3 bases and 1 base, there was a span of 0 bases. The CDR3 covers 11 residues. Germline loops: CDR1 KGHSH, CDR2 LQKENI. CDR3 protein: CASSPNTEAFI. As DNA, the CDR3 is TGTGCCAGCTCACCGAACACTGAAGCTTTCATT.

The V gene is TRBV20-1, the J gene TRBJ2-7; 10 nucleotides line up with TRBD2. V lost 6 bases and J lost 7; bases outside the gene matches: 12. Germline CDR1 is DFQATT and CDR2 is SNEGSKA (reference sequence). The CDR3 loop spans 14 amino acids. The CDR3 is CSAETSGPSWEQYF. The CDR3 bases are TGCAGTGCCGAGACTAGCGGGCCCTCCTGGGAGCAGTACTTC.